This T cell receptor beta chain was captured in a study of CD8 T cells in Susac syndrome. Random hexamers primed reverse transcription of about 0.5 to 1 ug RNA. One entry per CDR3 protein, called by TCRdb with MiXCR from the immunoSEQ multiplex PCR reads. The sample holds some 76,000 distinct CDR3 sequences, roughly nine tenths seen once. V was cut by 3 bases and J by 5 bases, with 14 bases left in between. This CDR3 region has 15 residues. Germline V lookup: CDR1 MNHEY, CDR2 SMNVEV (reference sequence). The sequence was collected from a human donor with multiple sclerosis. Sequencing was done on a sample of CD8+ T cells from PBMCs. The rearrangement links TRBV27 to TRBJ1-5; maybe TRBD1 (5 bases). CDR3 nucleotides: TGTGCCAGCAGTTTGTCAGGGCTACCCTATCAGCCCCAGCATTTT. Translating it yields CASSLSGLPYQPQHF.